The 19 T cell receptor beta chains listed next were all sequenced from one sample in a study of blood T cells in healthy people across ages. Alongside a J-beta primer mix, a sample-barcoded 5' primer served in a second PCR lasting about 6 to 11 cycles. TCRdb re-called the 5' RACE reads through MiXCR, storing one row per CDR3 protein. The data hold 800,000 to 900,000 distinct CDR3 sequences, with around 62% observed a single time. The specimen was blood. The receptors shown here come from a young man in good health.

This clonotype came up a few times. The chain employs TRBV27 and TRBJ2-4; D unclear. The V gene's germline CDR1 is MNHEY and CDR2 SMNVEV (reference sequence). This CDR3 comprises 13 residues. V was trimmed by 5 bases and J by 6 bases, leaving 11 bases between them. CDR3 sequence (DNA): TGTGCCAGCAGTCCAGGAGACTCAAACATTCAGTACTTC. Its protein product is CASSPGDSNIQYF.

The rearrangement joins TRBV10-2 to TRBJ1-5, with 10 bases aligning to TRBD1. The germline V gene has CDR1 WSHSY and CDR2 SAAADI. The CDR3 has 17 amino acids. Losses at the gene ends were 4 bases for V and 2 bases for J; bases not matched to a gene: 8. CDR3 sequence reads: CASSGRQGAGGNQPQHF. CDR3 DNA sequence: TGCGCCAGCAGTGGACGACAGGGGGCTGGGGGCAATCAGCCCCAGCATTTT.

V gene TRBV29-1 combines with J gene TRBJ2-1, with TRBD1 matching over 9 bases. Germline lookup yields CDR1 SQVTM and CDR2 ANQGSEA. The CDR3 has 14 residues. The ends lost 2 bases at V and 8 bases at J; junction bases unmatched: 7. This chain's CDR3 is CSVEHRGLLDEQFF. The CDR3 DNA sequence: TGCAGCGTTGAACACAGGGGGCTTTTAGATGAGCAGTTCTTC.

This clonotype was counted a single time. The rearrangement joins TRBV20-1 to TRBJ2-7; maybe TRBD2 (5 bases). V lost 6 bases to trimming and J lost 7 bases, with 10 bases between them. This CDR3 has 10 residues. Germline V gene data show CDR1 as DFQATT and CDR2 as SNEGSKA (reference sequence). As DNA, the CDR3 is TGCAGTGCCACTAGTATTGAGCAGTACTTC. Its protein product is CSATSIEQYF.

V gene TRBV2 combines with J gene TRBJ2-3, with D tentatively TRBD1 (6 bases). CDR3 length: 16 amino acids. V shed 6 bases and J shed 1 base, with 17 bases lying between them. Germline-derived CDR1 and CDR2 are SNHLY and FYNNEI. The CDR3 DNA reads TGTGCCAGCAGCTTCACAGGGCCCGAAGGCACAGATACGCAGTATTTT. Its translation: CASSFTGPEGTDTQYF.

This clonotype was counted between two and nine times. The rearrangement uses TRBV29-1 and TRBJ2-7; D is uncertain. Trimming cost V 4 bases and J 2 bases, with 6 bases left between them. This CDR3 region has 11 residues. Germline V lookup: CDR1 SQVTM, CDR2 ANQGSEA. The CDR3 nucleotides read TGCAGCGTTGGAAGCCCCTACGAGCAGTACTTC. Translated: CSVGSPYEQYF.

The chain uses TRBV6-5 and TRBJ1-2; D gene unclear. V lost 6 bases, J lost 5 bases, and 13 bases lay in between. This CDR3 region has 13 residues. Germline-derived CDR1 and CDR2 are MNHEY and SVGAGI. Here the CDR3 reads CASSYDGYYGYTF. The DNA of the CDR3 is TGTGCCAGCAGCTACGACGGGTATTATGGCTACACCTTC.

The sample holds a few counts of this clonotype. The chain uses TRBV7-9 and TRBJ2-3; TRBD2 is a possible D gene (6 bases). Germline V gene data show CDR1 as SEHNR and CDR2 as FQNEAQ (reference sequence). CDR3 length equals 16 residues. The germline V and J ends were trimmed by 2 bases and 1 base, with 13 bases remaining between them. The CDR3 nucleotides read TGTGCCAGCAGCTTATGGGACTCATCTGGCACAGATACGCAGTATTTT. It is translated as CASSLWDSSGTDTQYF.

The chain is built from TRBV29-1 and TRBJ2-4; D perhaps matches TRBD1 (6 bases). The germline V gene encodes CDR1 SQVTM and CDR2 ANQGSEA. This CDR3 spans 10 amino acids. V lost 4 bases and J 15 bases, leaving 13 bases between the germline ends. The CDR3 nucleotides are TGCAGCGTTGTGTGGGACATGGTGTACTTC. It specifies CSVVWDMVYF.

The CDR3 reads CASSLGTGKRGYTF. The CDR3 DNA is TGTGCCAGCAGCTTGGGGACAGGGAAACGCGGCTACACCTTC. The chain recombines TRBV7-2 with TRBJ1-2, with 9 bases matching TRBD1. CDR3 size: 14 residues. V dropped 3 bases and J dropped 8; count of bases not matched to a gene: 7. Germline CDR1 and CDR2: SGHTA and FQGNSA.

This chain connects TRBV7-6 to TRBJ2-7; 13 bases are a match to TRBD2. Germline V gene sequence: CDR1 SGHVS, CDR2 FNYEAQ. This CDR3 region has 15 residues. The V segment lost 5 bases and the J segment 2 bases; nucleotides outside the gene matches: 3. Here the CDR3 reads CASSPGTSGAYEQYF. CDR3 DNA: TGTGCCAGCAGCCCCGGGACTAGCGGGGCCTACGAGCAGTACTTC.

This clonotype was observed a handful of times. This rearrangement joins TRBV20-1 to TRBJ2-5; TRBD1 agrees at 12 bases. Germline lookup yields CDR1 DFQATT and CDR2 SNEGSKA (reference sequence). CDR3 length: 14 residues. Trimming at V came to 8 bases and at J to 5 bases, leaving 9 bases not matched to a gene. CDR3 in amino acids: CSLEPGQGAETQYF. In DNA form, the CDR3 reads TGCAGTCTAGAACCGGGACAGGGGGCGGAGACCCAGTACTTC.

V gene TRBV12-3 or TRBV12-4 combines with J gene TRBJ1-2; no reliable D call. Trimming pared 7 bases from V and 0 bases from J, leaving 12 bases between. This CDR3 has 14 amino acids. CDR3 nucleotides: TGTGCCAGCAATCCGACGGAAGCTAACTATGGCTACACCTTC. Protein sequence: CASNPTEANYGYTF.

The genes are TRBV12-3 or TRBV12-4 and TRBJ1-6; the D gene is possibly TRBD1 (5 bases). Trimming pared 5 bases from V and 8 bases from J, leaving 10 bases between. This CDR3 is 13 amino acids long. CDR3 DNA: TGTGCCAGCAGTCCTTTCAGGGATTCACCCCTCCACTTT. Protein: CASSPFRDSPLHF.

Concerning this clonotype itself: It may be a read error: a sequence one base away is much more abundant. The rearrangement uses TRBV20-1 and TRBJ2-1; 9 nucleotides line up with TRBD2. Trimming removed 2 bases from V and 5 bases from J; junction bases left unmatched: 10. The CDR3 has 16 amino acids. Germline CDR1 and CDR2: DFQATT and SNEGSKA (reference sequence). The CDR3 sequence is CSARSQWASGDNEQFF. CDR3 DNA sequence: TGCAGTGCTAGATCACAATGGGCTAGCGGGGACAATGAGCAGTTCTTC.

The CDR3 DNA reads as TGTGCCAGTCTCCGGGACAGGGGTTGGAATGAGCAGTTCTTC. This codes for CASLRDRGWNEQFF. This sequence joins TRBV5-6 and TRBJ2-1, with 10 bases identical to TRBD1. After removal of 8 bases from V and 7 bases from J, the junction contained 9 bases not matched to a gene. The CDR3 length is 14 residues. Germline loops: CDR1 SGHDT, CDR2 YYEEEE. Supplemented by reference TRBV5-6 and TRBJ2-1, the full variable domain reads DAGVTQSPTHLIKTRGQQVTLRCSPKSGHDTVSWYQQALGQGPQFIFQYYEEEERQRGNFPDRFSGHQFPNYSSELNVNALLLGDSALYLCASLRDRGWNEQFFGPGTRLTVL.

This clonotype was counted at least ten times. This chain connects TRBV18 to TRBJ1-2; D may be TRBD1 (6 bases). This CDR3 has 13 amino acids. CDR1 KGHSH and CDR2 LQKENI come from the germline V gene. V lost 3 bases and J lost 6, with 11 bases in between. As DNA, the CDR3 is TGTGCCAGCTCACCTCGGACAGCGAATGGCTACACCTTC. This gives the protein CASSPRTANGYTF.

In this sample, this clonotype turned up a few times. This sequence joins TRBV9 and TRBJ2-3; D remains unclear. This CDR3 spans 15 amino acids. Per the germline V gene, CDR1 is SGDLS and CDR2 is YYNGEE. Trimming cost V 7 bases and J 7 bases, with 22 bases left between them. Here the CDR3 reads CASALDTFALNTQYF. The CDR3 DNA follows: TGTGCCAGCGCTTTAGATACTTTCGCCCTCAATACGCAGTATTTT. Supplemented by reference TRBV9 and TRBJ2-3, the full variable domain reads DSGVTQTPKHLITATGQRVTLRCSPRSGDLSVYWYQQSLDQGLQFLIQYYNGEERAKGNILERFSAQQFPDLHSELNLSSLELGDSALYFCASALDTFALNTQYFGPGTRLTVL.

This clonotype occurred once. The junction and the germline gene differ at one end; a read error may be behind it. V gene TRBV28 combines with J gene TRBJ2-7, with 7 bases fitting TRBD1. The CDR3 is 21 residues long. Germline V gene data show CDR1 as MDHEN and CDR2 as SYDVKM. CDR3 sequence reads: CASSSWSSRDSNAWGSSEQYF. The CDR3, as DNA: TGTGCCAGTAGTTCATGGTCATCCCGGGACAGCAACGCGTGGGGCTCGTCCGAGCAGTACTTC.